These 3 T cell receptor beta chains originate from one sample sequenced in a study of tumor-infiltrating lymphocytes in primary liver carcinoma. It was from approximately 22-30 mg of unsorted bulk tissue that RNA and DNA were co-extracted. TCR beta cDNA was prepared out of approximately 500 ng total RNA by means of a constant-region primer. It was through three nested multiplex PCR rounds of slightly modified ARM-PCR that TCR beta libraries arose. PCR rounds one and two used TRBV1-TRBV30 forward primers with a C-beta reverse primer for 9 to 10 cycles each. TCRdb fed the multiplex PCR reads into MiXCR, producing one record per CDR3 protein. The repertoire has about 64,000 distinct CDR3 sequences, around 69% of them found once; the top ten carry roughly 40%. Sequencing was done on a sample of liver tumor tissue from sampling region 4. Regarding subset: tumor region T4, right-lateral pole. These receptors originate from a man in his forties with primary liver carcinoma and hepatitis B virus infection.

About this clonotype itself: This may be a read error: a much more frequent sequence differs by one nucleotide. This sequence joins TRBV6-1 and TRBJ2-1, with 7 bases identical to TRBD2. The CDR3 sequence is 15 residues long. The V gene's germline CDR1 is MNHNS and CDR2 SASEGT. CDR3 nucleotide sequence: TGTGCCAGCAGTGAAGAAACGGGAGGATACAATGAGCAGTTGTTC. It encodes CASSEETGGYNEQLF.

The chain uses TRBV6-5 and TRBJ1-1, with unresolved D. CDR1 and CDR2 from the germline V gene are MNHEY and SVGAGI. CDR3 length: 13 amino acids. The CDR3 reads CVNSAGFSTEAFF. The CDR3 bases are TGTGTCAACAGTGCCGGGTTTTCCACTGAAGCTTTCTTT.

The CDR3 DNA sequence: TGTGCCAGCAGTGAGTACGGACCACAAGGCGAGCAGTACTTC. It translates to CASSEYGPQGEQYF. The chain joins TRBV12-3 or TRBV12-4 to TRBJ2-7, with D hard to call. The CDR3 has 14 residues. V was pared by 5 bases and J by 6 bases, with 17 bases between.